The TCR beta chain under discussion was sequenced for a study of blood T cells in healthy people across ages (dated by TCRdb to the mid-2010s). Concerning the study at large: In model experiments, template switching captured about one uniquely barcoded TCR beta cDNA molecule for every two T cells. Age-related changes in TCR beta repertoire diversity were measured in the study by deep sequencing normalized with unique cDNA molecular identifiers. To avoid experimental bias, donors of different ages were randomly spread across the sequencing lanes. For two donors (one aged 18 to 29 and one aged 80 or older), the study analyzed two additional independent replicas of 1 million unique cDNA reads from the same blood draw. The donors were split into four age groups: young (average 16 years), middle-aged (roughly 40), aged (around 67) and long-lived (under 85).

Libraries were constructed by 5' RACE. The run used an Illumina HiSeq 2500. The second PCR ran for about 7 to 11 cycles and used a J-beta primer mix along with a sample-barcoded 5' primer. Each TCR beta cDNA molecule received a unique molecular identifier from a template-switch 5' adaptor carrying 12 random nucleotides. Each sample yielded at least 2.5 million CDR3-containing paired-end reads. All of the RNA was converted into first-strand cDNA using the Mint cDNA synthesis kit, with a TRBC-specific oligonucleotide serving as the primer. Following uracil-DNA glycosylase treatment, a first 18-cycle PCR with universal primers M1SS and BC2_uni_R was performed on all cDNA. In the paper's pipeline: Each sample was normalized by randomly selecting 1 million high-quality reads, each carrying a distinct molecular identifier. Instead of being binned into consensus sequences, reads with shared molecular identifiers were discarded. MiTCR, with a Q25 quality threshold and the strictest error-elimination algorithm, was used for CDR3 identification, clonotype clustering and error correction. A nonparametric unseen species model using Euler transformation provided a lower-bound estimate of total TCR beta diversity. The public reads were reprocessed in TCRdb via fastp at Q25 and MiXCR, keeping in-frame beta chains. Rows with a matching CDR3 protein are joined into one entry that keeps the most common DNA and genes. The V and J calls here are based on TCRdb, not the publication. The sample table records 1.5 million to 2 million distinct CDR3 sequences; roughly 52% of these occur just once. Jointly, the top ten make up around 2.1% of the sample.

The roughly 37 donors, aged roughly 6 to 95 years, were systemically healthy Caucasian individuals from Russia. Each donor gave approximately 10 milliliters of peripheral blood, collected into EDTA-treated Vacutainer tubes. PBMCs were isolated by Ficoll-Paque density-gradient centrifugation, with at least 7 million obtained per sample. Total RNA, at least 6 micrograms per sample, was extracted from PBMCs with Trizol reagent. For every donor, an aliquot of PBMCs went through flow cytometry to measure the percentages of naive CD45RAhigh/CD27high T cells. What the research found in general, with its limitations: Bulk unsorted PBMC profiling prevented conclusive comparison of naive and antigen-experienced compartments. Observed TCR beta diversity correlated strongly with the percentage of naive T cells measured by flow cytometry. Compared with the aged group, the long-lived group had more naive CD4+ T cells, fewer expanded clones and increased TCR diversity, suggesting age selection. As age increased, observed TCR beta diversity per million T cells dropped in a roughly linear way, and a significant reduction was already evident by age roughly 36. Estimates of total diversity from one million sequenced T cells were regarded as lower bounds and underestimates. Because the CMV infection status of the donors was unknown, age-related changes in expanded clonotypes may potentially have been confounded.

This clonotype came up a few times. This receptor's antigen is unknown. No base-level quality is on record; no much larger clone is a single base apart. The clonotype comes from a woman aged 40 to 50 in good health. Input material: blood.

The CDR3 protein is CASSSWDVASTDTQYF. The sequenced DNA is TGTGCCAGCAGCTCCTGGGACGTCGCTAGCACAGATACGCAGTATTTT. The chain employs TRBV7-9 and TRBJ2-3, with the D segment possibly TRBD1 or TRBD2, each aligning over 5 bases. There are 16 amino acids in the CDR3, from cysteine to phenylalanine inclusive. Here the CDR3 DNA is all that survives: 48 bases in frame from base 1. V loses 4 bases of germline sequence and J loses 0 bases, and the interval between the two ends is 14 bases. The germline V gene (reference sequence) supplies CDR1 SEHNR and CDR2 FQNEAQ.